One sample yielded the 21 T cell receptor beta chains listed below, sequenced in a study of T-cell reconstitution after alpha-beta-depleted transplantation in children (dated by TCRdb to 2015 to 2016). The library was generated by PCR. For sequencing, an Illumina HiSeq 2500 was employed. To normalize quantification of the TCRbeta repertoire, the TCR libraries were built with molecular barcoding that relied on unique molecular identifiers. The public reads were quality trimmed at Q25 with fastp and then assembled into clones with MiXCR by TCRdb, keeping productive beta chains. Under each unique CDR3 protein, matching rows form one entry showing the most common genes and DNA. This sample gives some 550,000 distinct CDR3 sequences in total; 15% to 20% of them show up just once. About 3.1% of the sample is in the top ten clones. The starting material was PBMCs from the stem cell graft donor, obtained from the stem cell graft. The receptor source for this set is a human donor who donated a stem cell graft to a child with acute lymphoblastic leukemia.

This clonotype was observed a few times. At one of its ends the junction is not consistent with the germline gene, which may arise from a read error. The CDR3 protein is CASSPIGTGRSKQPQHF. CDR3 nucleotides: TGCGCCAGCAGCCCGATTGGGACAGGGAGAAGCAAGCAGCCCCAGCATTTT. The chain couples TRBV4-1 to TRBJ1-5, with 9 positions matching TRBD1. The CDR3 has 17 residues. Germline values: CDR1 MGHRA, CDR2 YSYEKL.

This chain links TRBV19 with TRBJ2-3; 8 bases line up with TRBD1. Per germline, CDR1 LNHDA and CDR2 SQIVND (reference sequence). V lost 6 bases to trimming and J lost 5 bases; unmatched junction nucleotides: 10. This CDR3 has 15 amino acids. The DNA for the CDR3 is TGTGCCAGTAGCGCGCAGGGGGCCAGAATAGATACGCAGTATTTT. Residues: CASSAQGARIDTQYF.

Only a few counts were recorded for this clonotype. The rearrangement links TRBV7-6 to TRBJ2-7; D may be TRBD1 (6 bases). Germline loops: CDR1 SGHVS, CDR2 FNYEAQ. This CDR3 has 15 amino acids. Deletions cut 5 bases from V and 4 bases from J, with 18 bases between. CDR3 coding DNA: TGTGCCAGCAGCCCCAATGTACAGGGTGAATACGAGCAGTACTTC. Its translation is CASSPNVQGEYEQYF.

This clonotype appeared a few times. CDR3 region: CASSPRLLAEIPRSTDTQYF. The DNA for the CDR3 is TGTGCCAGCAGTCCACGTTTACTAGCGGAAATCCCACGAAGCACAGATACGCAGTATTTT. The chain joins TRBV6-2 or TRBV6-3 to TRBJ2-3; 8 nucleotides agree with TRBD2. The CDR3 is 20 residues long. The junction had 19 bases not matched to a gene; V was cut back by 5 bases and J by 0 bases. The germline V gene encodes CDR1 MNHEY and CDR2 SVGEGT.

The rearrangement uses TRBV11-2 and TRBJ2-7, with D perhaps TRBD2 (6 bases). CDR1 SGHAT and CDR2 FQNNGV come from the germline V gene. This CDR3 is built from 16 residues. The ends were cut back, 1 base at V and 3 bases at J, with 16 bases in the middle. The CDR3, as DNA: TGTGCCAGCAGCTTAGGACTGGGACTGGTGATCTACGAGCAGTACTTC. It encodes CASSLGLGLVIYEQYF.

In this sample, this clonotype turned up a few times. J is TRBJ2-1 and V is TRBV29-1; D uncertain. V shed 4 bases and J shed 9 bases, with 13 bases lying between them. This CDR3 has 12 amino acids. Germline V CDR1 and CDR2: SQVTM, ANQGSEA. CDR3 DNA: TGCAGCGTTGGCCTAGTCGCCGGTGAGCAGTTCTTC. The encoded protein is CSVGLVAGEQFF.

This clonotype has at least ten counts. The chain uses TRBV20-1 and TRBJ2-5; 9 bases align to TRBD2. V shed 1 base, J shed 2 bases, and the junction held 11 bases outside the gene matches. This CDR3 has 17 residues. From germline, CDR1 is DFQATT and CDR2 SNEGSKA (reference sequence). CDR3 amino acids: CSARGGRREGPQETQYF. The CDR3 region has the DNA TGCAGTGCTAGAGGGGGCAGGCGGGAGGGCCCACAAGAGACCCAGTACTTC.

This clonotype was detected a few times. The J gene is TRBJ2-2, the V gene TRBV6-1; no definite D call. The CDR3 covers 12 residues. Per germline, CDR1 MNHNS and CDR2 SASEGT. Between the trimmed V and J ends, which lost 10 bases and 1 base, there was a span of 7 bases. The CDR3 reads CAIARNTGELFF. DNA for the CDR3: TGTGCCATCGCAAGGAACACCGGGGAGCTGTTTTTT.

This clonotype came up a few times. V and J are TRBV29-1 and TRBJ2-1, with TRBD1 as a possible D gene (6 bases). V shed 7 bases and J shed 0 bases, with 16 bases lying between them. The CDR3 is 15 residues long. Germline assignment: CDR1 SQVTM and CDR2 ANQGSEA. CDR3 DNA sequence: TGCAGCGCCATAGGTCACAGGGACTCCTACAATGAGCAGTTCTTC. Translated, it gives CSAIGHRDSYNEQFF.

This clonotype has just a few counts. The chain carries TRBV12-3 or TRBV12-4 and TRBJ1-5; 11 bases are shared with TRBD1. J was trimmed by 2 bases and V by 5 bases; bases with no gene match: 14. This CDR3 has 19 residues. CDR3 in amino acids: CASSKEGQGAGWGNQPQHF. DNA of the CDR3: TGTGCCAGCAGTAAGGAAGGACAGGGGGCCGGTTGGGGCAATCAGCCCCAGCATTTT.

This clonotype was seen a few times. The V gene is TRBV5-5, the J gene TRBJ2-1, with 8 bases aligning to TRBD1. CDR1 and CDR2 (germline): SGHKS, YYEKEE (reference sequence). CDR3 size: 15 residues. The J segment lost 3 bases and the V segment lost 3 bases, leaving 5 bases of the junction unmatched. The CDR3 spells CASSSGTGNYNEQFF. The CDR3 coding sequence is TGTGCCAGCAGCTCCGGGACAGGTAACTACAATGAGCAGTTCTTC.

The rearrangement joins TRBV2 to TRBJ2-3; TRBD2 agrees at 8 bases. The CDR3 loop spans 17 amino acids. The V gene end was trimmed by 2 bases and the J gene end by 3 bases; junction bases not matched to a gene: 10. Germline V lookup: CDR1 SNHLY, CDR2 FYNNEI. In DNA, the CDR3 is TGTGCCAGCAGTGAAACCCTTATTAGCGGGGTGACAGATACGCAGTATTTT. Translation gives CASSETLISGVTDTQYF.

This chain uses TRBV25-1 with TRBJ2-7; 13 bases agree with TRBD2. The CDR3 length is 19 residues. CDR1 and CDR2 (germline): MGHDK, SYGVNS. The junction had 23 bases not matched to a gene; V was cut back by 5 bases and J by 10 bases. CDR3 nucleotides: TGTGCCAGCAGTTCCCCCGGAGGTGAGAGCCAGACTAGCGGGAGGCGACAGTACTTC. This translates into CASSSPGGESQTSGRRQYF.

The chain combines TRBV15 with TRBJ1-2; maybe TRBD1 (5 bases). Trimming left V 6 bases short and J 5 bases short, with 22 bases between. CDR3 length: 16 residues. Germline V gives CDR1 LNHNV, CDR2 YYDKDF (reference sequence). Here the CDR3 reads CATSNPSAEGRYGYTF. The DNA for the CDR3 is TGTGCCACCAGTAACCCGTCGGCGGAGGGGCGATATGGCTACACCTTC.

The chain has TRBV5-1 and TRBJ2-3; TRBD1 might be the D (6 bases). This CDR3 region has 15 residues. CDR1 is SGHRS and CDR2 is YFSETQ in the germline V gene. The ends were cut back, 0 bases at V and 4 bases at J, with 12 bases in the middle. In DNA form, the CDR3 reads TGCGCCAGCAGCTTGGAGACAGGCCCCCCAGATACGCAGTATTTT. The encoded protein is CASSLETGPPDTQYF.

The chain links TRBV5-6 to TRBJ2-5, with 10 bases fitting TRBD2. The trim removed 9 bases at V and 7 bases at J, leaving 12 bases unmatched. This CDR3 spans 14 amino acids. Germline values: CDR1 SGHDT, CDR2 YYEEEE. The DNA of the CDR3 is TGTGCCACCCCCCGAGGGGCTAGCGGGGGGACCCAGTACTTC. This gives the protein CATPRGASGGTQYF. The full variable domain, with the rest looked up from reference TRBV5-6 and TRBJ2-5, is DAGVTQSPTHLIKTRGQQVTLRCSPKSGHDTVSWYQQALGQGPQFIFQYYEEEERQRGNFPDRFSGHQFPNYSSELNVNALLLGDSALYLCATPRGASGGTQYFGPGTRLLVL.

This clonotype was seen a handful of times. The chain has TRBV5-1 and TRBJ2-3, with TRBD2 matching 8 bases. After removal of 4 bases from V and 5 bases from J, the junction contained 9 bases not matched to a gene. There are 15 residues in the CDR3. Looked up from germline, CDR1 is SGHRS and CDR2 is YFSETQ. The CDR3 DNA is TGCGCCAGCAGCACGAGCGGGAGTAGGATAGATACGCAGTATTTT. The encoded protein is CASSTSGSRIDTQYF.

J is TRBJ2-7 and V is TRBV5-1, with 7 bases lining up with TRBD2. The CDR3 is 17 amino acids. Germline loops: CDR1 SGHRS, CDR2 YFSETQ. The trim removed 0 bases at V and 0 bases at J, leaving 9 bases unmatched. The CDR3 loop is CASSLEATSVYSYEQYF. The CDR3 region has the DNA TGCGCCAGCAGCTTGGAAGCAACTAGCGTATACTCCTACGAGCAGTACTTC. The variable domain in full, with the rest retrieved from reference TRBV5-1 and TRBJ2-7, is KAGVTQTPRYLIKTRGQQVTLSCSPISGHRSVSWYQQTPGQGLQFLFEYFSETQRNKGNFPGRFSGRQFSNSRSEMNVSTLELGDSALYLCASSLEATSVYSYEQYFGPGTRLTVT.

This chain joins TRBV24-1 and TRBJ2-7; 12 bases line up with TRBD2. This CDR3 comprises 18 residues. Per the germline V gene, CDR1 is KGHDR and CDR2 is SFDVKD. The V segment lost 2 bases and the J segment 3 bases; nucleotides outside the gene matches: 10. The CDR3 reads CATSDSRLAGASNYEQYF. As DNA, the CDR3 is TGTGCCACCAGTGATTCCAGACTAGCGGGAGCTAGTAACTACGAGCAGTACTTC.

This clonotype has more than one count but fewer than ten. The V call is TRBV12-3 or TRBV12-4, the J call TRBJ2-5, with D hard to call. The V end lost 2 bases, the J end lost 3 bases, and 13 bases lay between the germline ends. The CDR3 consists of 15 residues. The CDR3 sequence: CASSLRWNQEETQYF. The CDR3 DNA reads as TGTGCCAGCAGTTTACGATGGAACCAGGAAGAGACCCAGTACTTC.

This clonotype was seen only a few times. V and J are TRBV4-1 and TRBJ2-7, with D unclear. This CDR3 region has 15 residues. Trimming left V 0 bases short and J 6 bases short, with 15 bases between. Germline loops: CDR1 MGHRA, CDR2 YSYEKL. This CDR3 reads CASSQELSPGFEQYF. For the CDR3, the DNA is TGCGCCAGCAGCCAAGAGCTTAGCCCCGGCTTCGAGCAGTACTTC.